The rows below give T cell receptor beta chains drawn from one sample of a study of CD8 T cells in Susac syndrome. TCRdb re-analysed the immunoSEQ multiplex PCR reads in MiXCR, keeping a single row per CDR3 protein. The table records some 240,000 distinct CDR3 sequences, 90% to 96% of them present only once. The source material was CD4+ T cells from PBMCs. The origin of the receptors is a human donor with Susac syndrome. The CDR3 runs from the conserved cysteine through the conserved F or W. A D gene is named only where the DNA matches it firmly. Size is stated for part of the rows, as once, few or many counts, or as a class when the clone is expanded.

d_gene: TRBD2
abundance: -
j_gene: TRBJ2-1
v_gene: TRBV7-3
CDR3nt: TGTGCCAGCAGCTTAATGGGCGGGGCTAGCGGGAGTAGTGAGCAGTTCTTC
CDR3aa: CASSLMGGASGSSEQFF

d_gene: -
abundance: -
j_gene: TRBJ1-2
v_gene: TRBV30
CDR3nt: TGTGCCTGGAGCCCCGGGGGGGGCTACACCTTC
CDR3aa: CAWSPGGGYTF

d_gene: -
abundance: -
j_gene: TRBJ1-5
v_gene: TRBV12-3/TRBV12-4
CDR3nt: TGTGCCAGCAGTGATTGGACAACTAGAAGGCAGCCCCAGCATTTT
CDR3aa: CASSDWTTRRQPQHF

d_gene: -
abundance: -
j_gene: TRBJ1-2
v_gene: TRBV6-5
CDR3nt: TGTGCCAGCTTACAATGGCAGGGCAGCTATGGCTACACCTTC
CDR3aa: CASLQWQGSYGYTF

d_gene: TRBD2
abundance: once
j_gene: TRBJ2-1
v_gene: TRBV20-1
CDR3nt: TGCAGTGCCCAGCGGGAGGCCGGGAACAATGAGCAGTTCTTC
CDR3aa: CSAQREAGNNEQFF

d_gene: -
abundance: -
j_gene: TRBJ1-5
v_gene: TRBV20-1
CDR3nt: TGCAGTGCTAGAGATCGCGGGGATCAGCCCCAGCATTTT
CDR3aa: CSARDRGDQPQHF

d_gene: -
abundance: -
j_gene: TRBJ2-7
v_gene: TRBV29-1
CDR3nt: TGCAGCGTTCTCCGAGAACGTCACGAGCAGTACTTC
CDR3aa: CSVLRERHEQYF

d_gene: TRBD1
abundance: -
j_gene: TRBJ2-1
v_gene: TRBV4-1
CDR3nt: TGCGCCAGCAGACCCCCGGGACAGCAATACAATGAGCAGTTCTTC
CDR3aa: CASRPPGQQYNEQFF

d_gene: -
abundance: -
j_gene: TRBJ1-4
v_gene: TRBV10-3
CDR3nt: TGTGCCATCAGTGCCAACGGTGAAAAACTGTTTTTT
CDR3aa: CAISANGEKLFF

d_gene: -
abundance: -
j_gene: TRBJ2-5
v_gene: TRBV5-1
CDR3nt: TGCGCCAGCACCCGCGGCGGGGAGGAAGAGACCCAGTACTTC
CDR3aa: CASTRGGEEETQYF

d_gene: TRBD2
abundance: -
j_gene: TRBJ2-1
v_gene: TRBV15
CDR3nt: TGTGCCACCAGCACCCCTCCAGCGGGAAGCTCCTACAATGAGCAGTTCTTC
CDR3aa: CATSTPPAGSSYNEQFF

d_gene: TRBD1
abundance: -
j_gene: TRBJ1-2
v_gene: TRBV9
CDR3nt: TGTGCCAGCAGCGAACATCCGGGACAGGGGGCCGATGGCTACACCTTC
CDR3aa: CASSEHPGQGADGYTF

d_gene: TRBD2
abundance: -
j_gene: TRBJ2-1
v_gene: TRBV4-1
CDR3nt: TGCGCCAGCAGCCAGGACCCCGGGACTAGCGTCAATGAGCAGTTCTTC
CDR3aa: CASSQDPGTSVNEQFF

d_gene: -
abundance: -
j_gene: TRBJ1-1
v_gene: TRBV29-1
CDR3nt: TGCAGCGCTGTAAAACCCCCCGGGGCTGAAGCTTTCTTT
CDR3aa: CSAVKPPGAEAFF

d_gene: -
abundance: -
j_gene: TRBJ1-1
v_gene: TRBV21-1
CDR3nt: TGTGCCAGCCTTGCCGAGGGGTTGGGCACTGAAGCTTTCTTT
CDR3aa: CASLAEGLGTEAFF

d_gene: -
abundance: -
j_gene: TRBJ2-3
v_gene: TRBV19
CDR3nt: TGTGCCAGTAGTACGTTGCGACAGGGAGGGACAGATACGCAGTATTTT
CDR3aa: CASSTLRQGGTDTQYF

d_gene: -
abundance: -
j_gene: TRBJ1-1
v_gene: TRBV20-1
CDR3nt: TGCAGTGCCACCGAGGGCGGCGTTTCGAACACTGAAGCTTTCTTT
CDR3aa: CSATEGGVSNTEAFF

d_gene: TRBD1
abundance: -
j_gene: TRBJ2-1
v_gene: TRBV9
CDR3nt: TGTGCCAGCAGCGTAGGACAGGGCAATGAGCAGTTCTTC
CDR3aa: CASSVGQGNEQFF

d_gene: -
abundance: -
j_gene: TRBJ2-1
v_gene: TRBV7-9
CDR3nt: TGTGCCAGCAGCTTAACCGCCAATGAGCAGTTCTTC
CDR3aa: CASSLTANEQFF

d_gene: TRBD1
abundance: few
j_gene: TRBJ1-2
v_gene: TRBV27
CDR3nt: TGTGCCAGCAGTCCCGACAGGGGCTCCTATGGCTACACCTTC
CDR3aa: CASSPDRGSYGYTF

d_gene: TRBD1
abundance: -
j_gene: TRBJ2-4
v_gene: TRBV9
CDR3nt: TGTGCCAGCAGCGTCCGTGACCAGGGGGCATTAGACATTCAGTACTTC
CDR3aa: CASSVRDQGALDIQYF

d_gene: TRBD2
abundance: -
j_gene: TRBJ2-1
v_gene: TRBV12-3/TRBV12-4
CDR3nt: TGTGCCAGCAGTTTTCGACCGGGACTAGCCGCTGAGCAGTTCTTC
CDR3aa: CASSFRPGLAAEQFF

d_gene: -
abundance: -
j_gene: TRBJ2-3
v_gene: TRBV28
CDR3nt: TGTGCCAGCAGTTTGAACCGTGCAGATACGCAGTATTTT
CDR3aa: CASSLNRADTQYF

d_gene: -
abundance: -
j_gene: TRBJ1-1
v_gene: TRBV7-2
CDR3nt: TGTGCCAGCAGCTTTACCAGGGGGAACACTGAAGCTTTCTTT
CDR3aa: CASSFTRGNTEAFF

d_gene: TRBD2
abundance: -
j_gene: TRBJ2-7
v_gene: TRBV3-1
CDR3nt: TGTGCCAGCAGCCTAGGACTAGCGACCTCCTACGAGCAGTACTTC
CDR3aa: CASSLGLATSYEQYF

d_gene: TRBD2
abundance: -
j_gene: TRBJ2-1
v_gene: TRBV20-1
CDR3nt: TGCAGTGTTGAGGCTGCTAGCGGGAGCTCCTACAATGAGCAGTTCTTC
CDR3aa: CSVEAASGSSYNEQFF

d_gene: -
abundance: -
j_gene: TRBJ2-1
v_gene: TRBV12-3/TRBV12-4
CDR3nt: TGTGCCAGCAGTTCAATGCAGAACGAGCAGTTCTTC
CDR3aa: CASSSMQNEQFF

d_gene: TRBD1
abundance: -
j_gene: TRBJ2-7
v_gene: TRBV18
CDR3nt: TGTGCCAGCTCACCAAAGAGGGGGCACTCCTACGAGCAGTACTTC
CDR3aa: CASSPKRGHSYEQYF

d_gene: -
abundance: -
j_gene: TRBJ2-1
v_gene: TRBV5-1
CDR3nt: TGCGCCAGCAGCTTGGGCGCAGGGAATAGGGACAATGAGCAGTTCTTC
CDR3aa: CASSLGAGNRDNEQFF

d_gene: -
abundance: -
j_gene: TRBJ2-3
v_gene: TRBV9
CDR3nt: TGTGCCAGCAGCGTAGAGGGGGGGCGTAGCACAGATACGCAGTATTTT
CDR3aa: CASSVEGGRSTDTQYF

d_gene: -
abundance: -
j_gene: TRBJ1-2
v_gene: TRBV12-3/TRBV12-4
CDR3nt: TGTGCCAGCAGTTTATTACTCTATGGCTACACCTTC
CDR3aa: CASSLLLYGYTF

d_gene: TRBD1
abundance: -
j_gene: TRBJ1-2
v_gene: TRBV7-9
CDR3nt: TGTGCCAGCAGCATACAGGGGCATGGCTACACCTTC
CDR3aa: CASSIQGHGYTF

d_gene: -
abundance: -
j_gene: TRBJ1-2
v_gene: TRBV6-1
CDR3nt: TGTGCCAGCACCACCCTTTATCACAGGCGGGAGGATGGCTACACCTTC
CDR3aa: CASTTLYHRREDGYTF

d_gene: TRBD1
abundance: -
j_gene: TRBJ2-7
v_gene: TRBV4-1
CDR3nt: TGCGCCAGCAGCCACCCTTTGCGGACAGGGGGCATAGTCTACGAGCAGTACTTC
CDR3aa: CASSHPLRTGGIVYEQYF

d_gene: TRBD1
abundance: -
j_gene: TRBJ1-2
v_gene: TRBV30
CDR3nt: TGTGCCTGGAGGACAAAAGGACAGGGCTTCTATGGCTACACCTTC
CDR3aa: CAWRTKGQGFYGYTF

d_gene: TRBD2
abundance: -
j_gene: TRBJ2-1
v_gene: TRBV12-5
CDR3nt: TGTGCTAGTGGTTTTGGGGCGGGAGGCGACAATGAGCAGTTCTTC
CDR3aa: CASGFGAGGDNEQFF

d_gene: -
abundance: -
j_gene: TRBJ1-2
v_gene: TRBV28
CDR3nt: TGTGCCAGCACCCTTTCGGGGGCTGGGGGCTACACCTTC
CDR3aa: CASTLSGAGGYTF

d_gene: -
abundance: -
j_gene: TRBJ2-7
v_gene: TRBV28
CDR3nt: TGTGCCAGCCGACGGGACTACGAGCAGTACTTC
CDR3aa: CASRRDYEQYF

d_gene: -
abundance: -
j_gene: TRBJ2-3
v_gene: TRBV6-5
CDR3nt: TGTGCCAGCACCCTGGGGTCAACGCAGTATTTT
CDR3aa: CASTLGSTQYF

d_gene: TRBD1
abundance: -
j_gene: TRBJ1-4
v_gene: TRBV24-1
CDR3nt: TGTGCCACCAGTGATCCCGGACAGGGGGCTGAAAAACTGTTTTTT
CDR3aa: CATSDPGQGAEKLFF

d_gene: -
abundance: few
j_gene: TRBJ2-7
v_gene: TRBV24-1
CDR3nt: TGTGCCACCATAGTCTACGAGCAGTACTTC
CDR3aa: CATIVYEQYF

d_gene: -
abundance: -
j_gene: TRBJ1-1
v_gene: TRBV6-1
CDR3nt: TGTGCCAGCAGTGGCGCGGTGTGGGGGGCTGGCGCTGAAGCTTTCTTT
CDR3aa: CASSGAVWGAGAEAFF

d_gene: TRBD1
abundance: -
j_gene: TRBJ2-1
v_gene: TRBV29-1
CDR3nt: TGCAGCGCTTCGGGACAGGCGCGACTTAAGGGTGAGCAGTTCTTC
CDR3aa: CSASGQARLKGEQFF

d_gene: -
abundance: -
j_gene: TRBJ2-7
v_gene: TRBV19
CDR3nt: TGTGCCAGTAGTATAGCCGGACAGTACGAGCAGTACTTC
CDR3aa: CASSIAGQYEQYF

d_gene: TRBD1
abundance: -
j_gene: TRBJ1-1
v_gene: TRBV7-9
CDR3nt: TGTGCCAGCAGGTCGACAGGGGTTGAAGCTTTCTTT
CDR3aa: CASRSTGVEAFF

d_gene: -
abundance: -
j_gene: TRBJ2-3
v_gene: TRBV30
CDR3nt: TGTGCCTGGGGTGGAGGGACTACGCAGTATTTT
CDR3aa: CAWGGGTTQYF

d_gene: TRBD2
abundance: -
j_gene: TRBJ2-1
v_gene: TRBV7-9
CDR3nt: TGTGCCAGCAGCCCCCTAGCGGACGCTGGGCGGGAGCAGTTCTTC
CDR3aa: CASSPLADAGREQFF

d_gene: -
abundance: -
j_gene: TRBJ2-2
v_gene: TRBV15
CDR3nt: TGTGCCACCAGCAGAGATCGGTGGGACAACGACACCGGGGAGCTGTTTTTT
CDR3aa: CATSRDRWDNDTGELFF

d_gene: -
abundance: once
j_gene: TRBJ2-1
v_gene: TRBV10-3
CDR3nt: TGTGCCATCAGTGAGTTGGGCGGGAAGTTCTTC
CDR3aa: CAISELGGKFF

d_gene: TRBD2
abundance: -
j_gene: TRBJ2-1
v_gene: TRBV28
CDR3nt: TGTGCCAGCAGCCTTGGGGCTAGCGGGAGGGCCGTCAATGAGCAGTTCTTC
CDR3aa: CASSLGASGRAVNEQFF

d_gene: TRBD2
abundance: -
j_gene: TRBJ2-7
v_gene: TRBV7-2
CDR3nt: TGTGCCAGCAGCCGGACTAGCGGGAGTAACGAGCAGTACTTC
CDR3aa: CASSRTSGSNEQYF

d_gene: TRBD1
abundance: -
j_gene: TRBJ2-1
v_gene: TRBV23-1
CDR3nt: TGCGCCAGCACCCGATCCTGGACAGGGTTCGGGAATGAGCAGTTCTTC
CDR3aa: CASTRSWTGFGNEQFF

d_gene: TRBD1
abundance: -
j_gene: TRBJ2-4
v_gene: TRBV5-5
CDR3nt: TGTGCCAGCAGCTCTACAGGGGGTCTAGCCAAAAACATTCAGTACTTC
CDR3aa: CASSSTGGLAKNIQYF

d_gene: TRBD2
abundance: -
j_gene: TRBJ2-7
v_gene: TRBV20-1
CDR3nt: TGCAGTGCTAGAGACCCTCGTAAGCCGGGACTAGCGGCCTACGAGCAGTACTTC
CDR3aa: CSARDPRKPGLAAYEQYF